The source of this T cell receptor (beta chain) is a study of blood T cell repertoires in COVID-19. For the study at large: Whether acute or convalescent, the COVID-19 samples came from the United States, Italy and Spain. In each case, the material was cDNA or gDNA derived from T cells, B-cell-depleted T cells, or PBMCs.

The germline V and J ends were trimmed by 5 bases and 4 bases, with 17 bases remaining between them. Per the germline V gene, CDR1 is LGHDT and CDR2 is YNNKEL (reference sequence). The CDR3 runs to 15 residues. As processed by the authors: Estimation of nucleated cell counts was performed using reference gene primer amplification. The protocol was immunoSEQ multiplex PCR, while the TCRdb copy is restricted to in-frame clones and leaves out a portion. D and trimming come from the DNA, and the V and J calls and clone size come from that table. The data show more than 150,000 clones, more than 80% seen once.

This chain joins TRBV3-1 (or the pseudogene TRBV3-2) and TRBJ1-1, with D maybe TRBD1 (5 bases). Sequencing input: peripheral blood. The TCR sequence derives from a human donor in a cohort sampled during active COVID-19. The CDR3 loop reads CASSWERGGGTEAFF. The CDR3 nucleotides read TGTGCCAGCAGCTGGGAGAGGGGCGGGGGCACTGAAGCTTTCTTT.